The 7 T cell receptor beta chains given below trace back to one sample, sequenced in a study of cytomegalovirus exposure and HLA in healthy donors. Both 60 Vbeta primers and 13 Jbeta primers went into the PCR. Sequencing was performed with immunoSEQ multiplex PCR; in TCRdb, only in-frame clones are kept and a portion is missing. The sample records under 170,000 clones, about four fifths being singletons. The sample consisted of PBMCs. The receptors come from a man between 50 and 59 years old in good health and CMV-seropositive.

The rearrangement uses TRBV6-5 and TRBJ1-2; D ambiguous. Trimming took 9 bases from V and 4 from J, leaving 18 bases between them. Germline-derived CDR1 and CDR2 are MNHEY and SVGAGI. This CDR3 is built from 14 residues. The CDR3 DNA follows: TGTGCCAGTGCCCGACTGATTGAGGGCTATGGCTACACCTTC. Translated: CASARLIEGYGYTF.

The chain recombines TRBV6-6 with TRBJ2-1; D possibly corresponds to TRBD2 (6 bases). V was shortened by 5 bases and J by 9 bases, with 14 bases between the two germline ends. CDR3 length: 13 residues. CDR1 is MNHNY, CDR2 SVGAGI, per germline (reference sequence). Here the CDR3 reads CASSPGAPSEQFF. As DNA, the CDR3 is TGTGCCAGCAGTCCGGGAGCTCCCAGTGAGCAGTTCTTC.

The chain has TRBV16 and TRBJ1-2, with D perhaps TRBD1 (5 bases). This CDR3 spans 16 amino acids. Trimming removed 1 base at V and 6 bases at J, with 18 bases between. Germline values: CDR1 KGHSY, CDR2 FQNENV. CDR3 residues: CASSQWSLSGQDGYTF. In DNA form, the CDR3 reads TGTGCCAGCAGCCAATGGAGCCTGTCAGGGCAAGATGGCTACACCTTC.

The chain is built from TRBV7-9 and TRBJ1-1; the match to TRBD1 covers 12 bases. Germline CDR1 SEHNR, CDR2 FQNEAQ (reference sequence). CDR3 length: 15 residues. The V segment lost 7 bases and the J segment 10 bases; nucleotides outside the gene matches: 13. This CDR3 reads CASTVGQGAFLAAFF. As DNA, the CDR3 is TGTGCCAGCACCGTGGGACAGGGGGCGTTTCTTGCAGCTTTCTTT.

This chain joins TRBV5-1 and TRBJ2-7, with 9 bases that match TRBD1. The CDR3 covers 15 residues. Germline loops: CDR1 SGHRS, CDR2 YFSETQ. With 4 bases clipped from V and 2 bases from J, the junction kept 7 bases outside the gene matches. The CDR3 loop reads CASSTGQGSPYEQYF. The CDR3 DNA reads TGCGCCAGCAGCACCGGACAGGGGAGTCCCTACGAGCAGTACTTC.

This clone was found a few times. The gene calls are TRBV6-5 and TRBJ1-2, with TRBD1 matching 9 bases. The CDR3 sequence is 15 residues long. Trimming took 5 bases from V and 7 from J; bases not matched to a gene: 11. Germline V gene sequence: CDR1 MNHEY, CDR2 SVGAGI. Here the CDR3 DNA reads TGTGCCAGCAGTCGTCCGGGACAGGGAATAGGTGGCTACACCTTC. This gives the protein CASSRPGQGIGGYTF.

The chain has TRBV4-2 and TRBJ2-7; the D gene is possibly TRBD2 (7 bases). The V end was cut by 1 base, the J end by 4 bases, with 14 bases between. The V gene's germline CDR1 is LGHNA and CDR2 YNFKEQ. The CDR3 contains 15 residues. Here the CDR3 DNA reads TGTGCCAGCAGCCAAGTTGGGGGGGCTGAATACGAGCAGTACTTC. It yields the protein CASSQVGGAEYEQYF.